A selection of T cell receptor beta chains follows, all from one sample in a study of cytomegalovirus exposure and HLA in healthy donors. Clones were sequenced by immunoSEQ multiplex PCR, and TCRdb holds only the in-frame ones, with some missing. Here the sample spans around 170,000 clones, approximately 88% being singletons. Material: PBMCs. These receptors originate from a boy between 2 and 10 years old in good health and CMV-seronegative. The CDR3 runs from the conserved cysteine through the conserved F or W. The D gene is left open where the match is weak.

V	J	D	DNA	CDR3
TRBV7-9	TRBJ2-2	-	-	CASSLLQGSCFF
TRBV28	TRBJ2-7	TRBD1	TGTGCCAGCGAACAGGGGGCAAGGTACGAGCAGTACTTC	CASEQGARYEQYF
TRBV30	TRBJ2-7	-	TGTGCCTGGAGTGTGACTGCGGTTATCTACGAGCAGTACTTC	CAWSVTAVIYEQYF
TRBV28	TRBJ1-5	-	TGTGCCAGCAGTTCCAGTAGCAATCAGCCCCAGCATTTT	CASSSSSNQPQHF
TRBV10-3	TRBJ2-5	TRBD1	TGTGCCACCAAGCCTAACAGGGGAGTCGTTCAAGAGACCCAGTACTTC	CATKPNRGVVQETQYF
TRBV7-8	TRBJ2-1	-	TGTGCCAGCCCGGTGAGCGGTGCCTACAATGAGCAGTTCTTC	CASPVSGAYNEQFF
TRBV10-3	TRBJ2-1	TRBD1	TGTGCCATGGGACAGGGGCCCTACAATGAGCAGTTCTTC	CAMGQGPYNEQFF
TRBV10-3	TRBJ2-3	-	TGTGCCATCAGTGAATCGCGGGTCGGCACAGATACGCAGTATTTT	CAISESRVGTDTQYF
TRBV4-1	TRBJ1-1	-	TGCGCCAGCAGCCAAGAGCTGGGCTGGGGCGTCACTGAAGCTTTCTTT	CASSQELGWGVTEAFF
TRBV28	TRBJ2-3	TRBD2	TGTGCCAGCAGTTTATATCGGCTAGCGGGAGAAGATACGCAGTATTTT	CASSLYRLAGEDTQYF